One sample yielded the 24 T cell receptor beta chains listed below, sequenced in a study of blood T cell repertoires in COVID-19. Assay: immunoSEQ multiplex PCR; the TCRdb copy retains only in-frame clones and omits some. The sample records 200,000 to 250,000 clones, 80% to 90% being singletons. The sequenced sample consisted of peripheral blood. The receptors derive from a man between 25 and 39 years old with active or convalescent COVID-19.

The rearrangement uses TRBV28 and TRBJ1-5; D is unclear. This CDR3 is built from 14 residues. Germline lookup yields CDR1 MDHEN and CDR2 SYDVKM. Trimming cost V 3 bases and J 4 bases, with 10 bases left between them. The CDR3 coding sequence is TGTGCCAGCAGTTTCGGTACCCGTAATCAGCCCCAGCATTTT. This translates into CASSFGTRNQPQHF.

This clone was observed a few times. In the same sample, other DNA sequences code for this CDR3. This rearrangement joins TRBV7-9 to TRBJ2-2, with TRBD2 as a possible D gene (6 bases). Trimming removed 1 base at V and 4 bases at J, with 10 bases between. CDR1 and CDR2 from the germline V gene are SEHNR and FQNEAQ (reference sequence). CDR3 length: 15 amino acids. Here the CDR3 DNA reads TGTGCCAGCAGCTTAGTAAGCGGGCGCACCGGGGAGCTGTTTTTT. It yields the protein CASSLVSGRTGELFF.

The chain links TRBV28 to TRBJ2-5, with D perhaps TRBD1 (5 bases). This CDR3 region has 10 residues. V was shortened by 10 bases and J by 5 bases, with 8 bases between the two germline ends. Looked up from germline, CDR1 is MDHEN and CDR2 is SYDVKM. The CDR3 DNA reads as TGTGCCACCAGACAGGAGACCCAGTACTTC. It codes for CATRQETQYF.

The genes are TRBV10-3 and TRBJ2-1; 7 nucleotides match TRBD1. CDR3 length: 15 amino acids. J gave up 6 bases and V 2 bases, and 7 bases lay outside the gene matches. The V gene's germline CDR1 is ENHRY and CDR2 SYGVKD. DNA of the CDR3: TGTGCCATCAGTGAGGGTGGGCCAGGGGGCAATGAGCAGTTCTTC. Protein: CAISEGGPGGNEQFF.

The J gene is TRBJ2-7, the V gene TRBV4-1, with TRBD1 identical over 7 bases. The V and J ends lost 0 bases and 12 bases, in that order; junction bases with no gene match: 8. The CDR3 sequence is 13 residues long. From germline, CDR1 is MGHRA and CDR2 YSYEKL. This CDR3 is CASSQDPRDRGYF. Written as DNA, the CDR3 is TGCGCCAGCAGCCAAGATCCCCGGGACAGAGGGTACTTC.

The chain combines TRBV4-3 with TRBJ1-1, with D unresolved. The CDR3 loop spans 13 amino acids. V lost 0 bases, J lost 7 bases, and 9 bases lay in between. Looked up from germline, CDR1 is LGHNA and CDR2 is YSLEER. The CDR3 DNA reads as TGCGCCAGCAGCCAAGACTTGTCCGTTGAAGCTTTCTTT. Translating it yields CASSQDLSVEAFF.

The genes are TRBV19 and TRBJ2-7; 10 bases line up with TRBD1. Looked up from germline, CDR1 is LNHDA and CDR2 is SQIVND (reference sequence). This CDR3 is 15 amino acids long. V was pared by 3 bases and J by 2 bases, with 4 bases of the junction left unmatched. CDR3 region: CASSIRQGAPYEQYF. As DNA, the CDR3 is TGTGCCAGTAGTATCCGACAGGGGGCCCCCTACGAGCAGTACTTC. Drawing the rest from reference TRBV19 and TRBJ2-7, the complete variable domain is DGGITQSPKYLFRKEGQNVTLSCEQNLNHDAMYWYRQDPGQGLRLIYYSQIVNDFQKGDIAEGYSVSREKKESFPLTVTSAQKNPTAFYLCASSIRQGAPYEQYFGPGTRLTVT.

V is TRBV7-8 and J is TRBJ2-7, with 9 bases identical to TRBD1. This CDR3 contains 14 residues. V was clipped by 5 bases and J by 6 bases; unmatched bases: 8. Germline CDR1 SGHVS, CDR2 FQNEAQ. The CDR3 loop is CASSRWTGEGEQYF. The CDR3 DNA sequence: TGTGCCAGCAGCCGATGGACAGGGGAGGGCGAGCAGTACTTC.

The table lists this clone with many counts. CDR3 sequence reads: CASSYRGQGASYNSPLHF. CDR3 DNA sequence: TGTGCCAGCAGTTACCGAGGACAGGGGGCTTCCTATAATTCACCCCTCCACTTT. V and J are TRBV6-2 or TRBV6-3 and TRBJ1-6; the match to TRBD1 covers 11 bases. Germline CDR1 is MNHEY and CDR2 is SVGEGT. Unmatched junction bases numbered 4, after V lost 2 bases and J lost 1 base. This CDR3 region has 18 residues.

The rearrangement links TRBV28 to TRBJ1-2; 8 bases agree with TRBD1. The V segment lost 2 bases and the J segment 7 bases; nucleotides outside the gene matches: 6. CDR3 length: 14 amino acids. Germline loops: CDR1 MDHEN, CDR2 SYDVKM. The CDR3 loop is CASSLRRGRGGYTF. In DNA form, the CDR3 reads TGTGCCAGCAGTTTACGCAGGGGGCGTGGTGGCTACACCTTC.

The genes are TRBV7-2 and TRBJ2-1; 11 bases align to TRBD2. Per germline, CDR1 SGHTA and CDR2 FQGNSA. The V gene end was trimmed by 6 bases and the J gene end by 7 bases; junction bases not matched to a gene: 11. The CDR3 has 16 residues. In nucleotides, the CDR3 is TGTGCCAGCAGTCTGATGTGGACTAGCGGGTGGAATGAGCAGTTCTTC. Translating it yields CASSLMWTSGWNEQFF. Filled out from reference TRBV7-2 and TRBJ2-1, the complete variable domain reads GAGVSQSPSNKVTEKGKDVELRCDPISGHTALYWYRQSLGQGLEFLIYFQGNSAPDKSGLPSDRFSAERTGGSVSTLTIQRTQQEDSAVYLCASSLMWTSGWNEQFFGPGTRLTVL.

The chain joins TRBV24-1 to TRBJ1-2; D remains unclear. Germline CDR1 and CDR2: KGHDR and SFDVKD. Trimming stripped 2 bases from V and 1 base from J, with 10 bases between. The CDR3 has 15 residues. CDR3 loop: CATSDSGLLNYGYTF. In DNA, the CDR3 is TGTGCCACCAGTGATTCAGGTCTGCTTAACTATGGCTACACCTTC.

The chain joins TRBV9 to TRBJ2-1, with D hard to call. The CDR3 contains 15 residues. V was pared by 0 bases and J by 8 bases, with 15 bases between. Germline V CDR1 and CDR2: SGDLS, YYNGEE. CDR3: CASSVEPSTVDEQFF. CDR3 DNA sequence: TGTGCCAGCAGCGTAGAACCGAGTACAGTTGATGAGCAGTTCTTC.

The DNA of the CDR3 is TGTGCCAGCATCCCAGGGGCAGGGAGCTCCTACGAGCAGTACTTC. It is translated as CASIPGAGSSYEQYF. The chain joins TRBV6-5 to TRBJ2-7; TRBD1 might be the D (6 bases). V was clipped by 7 bases and J by 0 bases, with 16 bases between them. The CDR3 consists of 15 residues. Germline V gives CDR1 MNHEY, CDR2 SVGAGI.

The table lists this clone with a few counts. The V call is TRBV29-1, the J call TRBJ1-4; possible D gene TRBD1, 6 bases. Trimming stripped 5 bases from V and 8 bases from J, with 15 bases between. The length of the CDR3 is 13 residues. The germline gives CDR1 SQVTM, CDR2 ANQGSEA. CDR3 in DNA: TGCAGCGTTCTCGAACAGGGTCGGGAAAAACTGTTTTTT. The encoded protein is CSVLEQGREKLFF.

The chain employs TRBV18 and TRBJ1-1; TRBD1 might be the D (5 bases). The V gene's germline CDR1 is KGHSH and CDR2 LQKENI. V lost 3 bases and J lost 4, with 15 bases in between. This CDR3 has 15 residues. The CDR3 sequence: CASSPRDSLGTEAFF. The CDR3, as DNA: TGTGCCAGCTCACCGCGGGACTCCCTGGGCACTGAAGCTTTCTTT. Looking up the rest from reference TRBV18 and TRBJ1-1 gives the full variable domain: NAGVMQNPRHLVRRRGQEARLRCSPMKGHSHVYWYRQLPEEGLKFMVYLQKENIIDESGMPKERFSAEFPKEGPSILRIQQVVRGDSAAYFCASSPRDSLGTEAFFGQGTRLTVV.

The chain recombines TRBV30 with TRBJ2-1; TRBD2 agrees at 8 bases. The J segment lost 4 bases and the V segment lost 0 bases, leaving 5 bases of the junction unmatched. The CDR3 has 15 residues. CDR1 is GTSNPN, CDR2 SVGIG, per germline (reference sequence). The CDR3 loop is CAWSVKGTRYNEQFF. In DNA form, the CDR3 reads TGTGCCTGGAGTGTAAAGGGGACTAGGTACAATGAGCAGTTCTTC. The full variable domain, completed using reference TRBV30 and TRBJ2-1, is SQTIHQWPATLVQPVGSPLSLECTVEGTSNPNLYWYRQAAGRGLQLLFYSVGIGQISSEVPQNLSASRPQDRQFILSSKKLLLSDSGFYLCAWSVKGTRYNEQFFGPGTRLTVL.

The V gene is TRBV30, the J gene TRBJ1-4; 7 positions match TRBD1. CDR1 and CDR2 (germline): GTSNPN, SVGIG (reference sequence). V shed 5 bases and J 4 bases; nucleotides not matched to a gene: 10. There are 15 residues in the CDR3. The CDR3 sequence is CAWSPAGQINEKLFF. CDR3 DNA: TGTGCCTGGTCACCGGCGGGACAGATTAATGAAAAACTGTTTTTT.

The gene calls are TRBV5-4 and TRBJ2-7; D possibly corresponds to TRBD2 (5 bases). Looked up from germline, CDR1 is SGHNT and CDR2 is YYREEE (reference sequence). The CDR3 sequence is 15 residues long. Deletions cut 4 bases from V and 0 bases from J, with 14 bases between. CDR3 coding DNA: TGTGCCAGCAGCGCGGGCGCTAGTCCCTCCTACGAGCAGTACTTC. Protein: CASSAGASPSYEQYF.

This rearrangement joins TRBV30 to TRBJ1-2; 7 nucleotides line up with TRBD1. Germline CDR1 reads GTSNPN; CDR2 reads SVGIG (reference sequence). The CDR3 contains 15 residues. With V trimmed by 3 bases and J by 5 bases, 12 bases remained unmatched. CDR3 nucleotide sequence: TGTGCCTGGAGGACTTTAAGACAGGGTCGATATGGCTACACCTTC. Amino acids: CAWRTLRQGRYGYTF.

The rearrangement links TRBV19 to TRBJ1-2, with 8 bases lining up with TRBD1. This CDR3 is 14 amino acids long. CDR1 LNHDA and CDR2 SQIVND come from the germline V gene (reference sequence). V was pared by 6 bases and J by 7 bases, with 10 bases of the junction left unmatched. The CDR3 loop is CASSQRTGLGGYTF. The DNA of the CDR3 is TGTGCCAGTAGCCAACGGACAGGGTTGGGTGGCTACACCTTC.

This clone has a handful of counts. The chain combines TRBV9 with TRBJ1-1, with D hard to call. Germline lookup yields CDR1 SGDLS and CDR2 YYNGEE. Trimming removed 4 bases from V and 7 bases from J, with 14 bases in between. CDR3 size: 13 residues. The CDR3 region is CASSSYQANEAFF. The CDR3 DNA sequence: TGTGCCAGCAGCTCATATCAGGCAAATGAAGCTTTCTTT. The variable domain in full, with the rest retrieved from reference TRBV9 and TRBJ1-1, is DSGVTQTPKHLITATGQRVTLRCSPRSGDLSVYWYQQSLDQGLQFLIQYYNGEERAKGNILERFSAQQFPDLHSELNLSSLELGDSALYFCASSSYQANEAFFGQGTRLTVV.

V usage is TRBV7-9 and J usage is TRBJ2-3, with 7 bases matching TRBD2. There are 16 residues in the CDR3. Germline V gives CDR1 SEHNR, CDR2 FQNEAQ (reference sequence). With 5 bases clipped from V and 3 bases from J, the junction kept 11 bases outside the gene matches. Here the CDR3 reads CASSPPPRGGTDTQYF. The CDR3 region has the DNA TGTGCCAGCAGCCCCCCCCCACGCGGGGGAACAGATACGCAGTATTTT.

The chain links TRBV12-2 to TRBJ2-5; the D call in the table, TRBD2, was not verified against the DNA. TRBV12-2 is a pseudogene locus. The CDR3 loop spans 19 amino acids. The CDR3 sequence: CASRTRGLAGARTGETQYF. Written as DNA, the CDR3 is TGTGCAAGTCGCACCCGAGGGCTAGCGGGAGCACGGACGGGGGAGACCCAGTACTTC.